This TCR beta chain was captured by sequencing in a study of cytomegalovirus exposure and HLA in healthy donors. Germline CDR1 and CDR2: SNHLY and FYNNEI. This CDR3 has 13 residues. Deletions cut 7 bases from V and 1 base from J, with 8 bases between. A word on this clone: Antigen specificity is unknown.

The PCR had 60 Vbeta and 13 Jbeta primers. Original handling: It was a later analysis that counted 79 million or so unique TCR beta chains, of which 9 million to 13 million were shared. Sequenced by immunoSEQ multiplex PCR; TCRdb stores in-frame clones only, minus some. V and J calls and clone size follow that table, whereas D and trimming were derived from the DNA. The data show around 130,000 clones, under 85% seen once. Study conclusions and caveats: Cytomegalovirus association was assigned to under 200 TCR beta chains. Sequences of the TCR beta chain were said to predict the HLA-A and HLA-B alleles of most subjects accurately.

The chain is built from TRBV2 and TRBJ1-5; D is ambiguous. Sequencing was performed on PBMCs. The sequence came from a man younger than 35 in good health and CMV-seropositive. Here the CDR3 reads CASTTESNQPQHF. CDR3 coding DNA: TGTGCCAGCACCACAGAAAGCAATCAGCCCCAGCATTTT.